These 29 T cell receptor beta chains share one sample of origin, sequenced in a study of siplizumab effects on memory and regulatory T cells. Using immunoSEQ multiplex PCR, the repertoire was profiled, and TCRdb retains in-frame clones only, with some absent. The table has around 100,000 clones, about 94% seen once. Sequencing was performed on non-Treg CD4+ T cells sorted from blood. These receptors were obtained from a human donor in good health.

The chain has TRBV9 and TRBJ2-2; the match to TRBD2 covers 8 bases. The CDR3 runs to 16 residues. Germline-derived CDR1 and CDR2 are SGDLS and YYNGEE. Trimming took 4 bases from V and 3 from J; bases not matched to a gene: 8. CDR3 sequence reads: CASSPSGSGDTGELFF. CDR3 DNA: TGTGCCAGCAGCCCGAGCGGGAGTGGGGACACCGGGGAGCTGTTTTTT.

This clone was observed once. J is TRBJ2-3 and V is TRBV10-1; D is unresolved. From germline, CDR1 is WNHNN and CDR2 SYGVQD (reference sequence). This CDR3 is 13 amino acids long. V was trimmed by 3 bases and J by 3 bases, leaving 7 bases between them. In DNA form, the CDR3 reads TGCGCCAGCAGTGACCTGTTAACAGATACGCAGTATTTT. Translation gives CASSDLLTDTQYF.

The chain recombines TRBV11-1 with TRBJ1-3; D call uncertain. V gave up 5 bases and J gave up 0 bases, with 11 bases separating them. Germline values: CDR1 SGHAT, CDR2 FQDESV (reference sequence). The CDR3 length is 15 residues. The CDR3 coding sequence is TGTGCCAGCAGCACCGACACCATCTCTGGAAACACCATATATTTT. Amino acid sequence: CASSTDTISGNTIYF.

The gene calls are TRBV29-1 and TRBJ2-7, with D uncertain. Germline V gives CDR1 SQVTM, CDR2 ANQGSEA. Trimming took off 4 bases at V and 0 bases at J, with 7 bases between the two ends. The CDR3 covers 12 residues. DNA of the CDR3: TGCAGCGTTGTGGCTACCTCCTACGAGCAGTACTTC. This encodes CSVVATSYEQYF.

V usage is TRBV5-6 and J usage is TRBJ2-6; D not resolved. The CDR3 covers 15 residues. Germline V gene data show CDR1 as SGHDT and CDR2 as YYEEEE. With 4 bases removed from V and 6 bases from J, the gap between germline ends came to 14 bases. The CDR3 loop is CASSHTALEANVLTF. The CDR3 DNA reads TGTGCCAGCAGCCATACGGCTCTGGAGGCCAACGTCCTGACTTTC.

J is TRBJ1-1 and V is TRBV11-2; a weak D match, TRBD1 (5 bases). The germline V gene has CDR1 SGHAT and CDR2 FQNNGV. V was pared by 6 bases and J by 4 bases, with 18 bases between. The CDR3 is made up of 15 amino acids. The chain's CDR3 is CASRLTTAGTTEAFF. For the CDR3, the DNA is TGTGCCAGCAGACTCACCACGGCAGGGACCACTGAAGCTTTCTTT.

The V gene is TRBV11-2, the J gene TRBJ2-7; D gene uncertain. CDR1 and CDR2 (germline): SGHAT, FQNNGV. The germline V and J ends were trimmed by 4 bases and 6 bases, with 13 bases remaining between them. CDR3 length: 13 residues. The CDR3 DNA sequence: TGTGCCAGCAGCTCTATTGTCGCCTCCGAGCAGTACTTC. This sequence encodes CASSSIVASEQYF.

This rearrangement joins TRBV2 to TRBJ2-7; D perhaps matches TRBD1 (6 bases). The CDR3 consists of 12 residues. Germline CDR1 and CDR2: SNHLY and FYNNEI. V was pared by 8 bases and J by 6 bases, with 14 bases between. CDR3 region: CASVWFRGEQYF. The DNA of the CDR3 is TGTGCCAGCGTGTGGTTCAGGGGCGAGCAGTACTTC.

Note on this clone: At one end the junction does not follow the germline gene, possibly because of a read error. In DNA, the CDR3 is TGTGCCAGCAGCGTAGCGGGAGGAGAGACCCAGTACTTC. Its translation is CASSVAGGETQYF. The chain carries TRBV7-9 and TRBJ2-5, with 10 bases that match TRBD2. CDR1 is SEHNR and CDR2 is FQNEAQ in the germline V gene (reference sequence). The CDR3 consists of 13 residues.

This chain connects TRBV5-1 to TRBJ1-3; the D gene is possibly TRBD1 (5 bases). CDR1 is SGHRS, CDR2 YFSETQ, per germline. The CDR3 runs to 16 residues. V gave up 2 bases and J gave up 0 bases, with 12 bases separating them. The CDR3 is CASSLQAQASGNTIYF. The CDR3 DNA sequence: TGCGCCAGCAGCTTACAAGCACAGGCCTCTGGAAACACCATATATTTT. The whole variable domain, remainder taken from reference TRBV5-1 and TRBJ1-3, is KAGVTQTPRYLIKTRGQQVTLSCSPISGHRSVSWYQQTPGQGLQFLFEYFSETQRNKGNFPGRFSGRQFSNSRSEMNVSTLELGDSALYLCASSLQAQASGNTIYFGEGSWLTVV.

In this sample, this clone turned up once. The chain combines TRBV10-3 with TRBJ2-5; D not certain. Trimming took off 5 bases at V and 4 bases at J, with 11 bases between the two ends. There are 13 residues in the CDR3. Germline assignment: CDR1 ENHRY and CDR2 SYGVKD. CDR3 bases: TGTGCCATCAGTCTGAGTCAAGGAGAGACCCAGTACTTC. This translates into CAISLSQGETQYF.

This chain uses TRBV7-6 with TRBJ1-4; no clear D. V lost 5 bases and J 3 bases, leaving 13 bases between the germline ends. The CDR3 has 15 residues. The germline V gene encodes CDR1 SGHVS and CDR2 FNYEAQ. Written as DNA, the CDR3 is TGTGCCAGCAGCCTGGGGATTTCGGCTAATGAAAAACTGTTTTTT. Translating gives CASSLGISANEKLFF.

This clone has only one observation. Here the CDR3 DNA reads TGTGCCAGCAGTCTAGCGGGACGGGCAGATACGCAGTATTTT. Its protein is CASSLAGRADTQYF. The chain recombines TRBV7-2 with TRBJ2-3, with 9 bases matching TRBD2. V shed 6 bases, J shed 4 bases, and the junction held 5 bases outside the gene matches. There are 14 residues in the CDR3. Germline V gene sequence: CDR1 SGHTA, CDR2 FQGNSA.

J is TRBJ2-3 and V is TRBV7-2, with TRBD2 matching 11 bases. J lost 2 bases, V lost 2 bases, and 6 bases had no gene match. CDR3 length equals 17 residues. Germline V CDR1 and CDR2: SGHTA, FQGNSA. The CDR3 DNA is TGTGCCAGCAGCTTAAGTCTGACTAGCGGGATCACAGATACGCAGTATTTT. It is translated as CASSLSLTSGITDTQYF.

This clone was recorded only once. V and J are TRBV4-1 and TRBJ2-7, with D uncertain. In germline, CDR1 is MGHRA, CDR2 YSYEKL. V lost 4 bases and J 1 base, leaving 14 bases between the germline ends. There are 15 residues in the CDR3. The CDR3 DNA follows: TGCGCCAGCAGCCGAGTAGAAGACGGTTCCTACGAGCAGTACTTC. Translating it yields CASSRVEDGSYEQYF.

The chain carries TRBV7-8 and TRBJ1-2; 12 bases align to TRBD1. Unmatched junction bases numbered 12, after V lost 3 bases and J lost 7 bases. Germline CDR1 is SGHVS and CDR2 is FQNEAQ. CDR3 length: 17 residues. For the CDR3, the DNA is TGTGCCAGCAGCTTTCGACTACCGGGACAGGGGGCACTTGGCTACACCTTC. Protein product: CASSFRLPGQGALGYTF. The whole variable domain, remainder taken from reference TRBV7-8 and TRBJ1-2, is GAGVSQSPRYKVAKRGQDVALRCDPISGHVSLFWYQQALGQGPEFLTYFQNEAQLDKSGLPSDRFFAERPEGSVSTLKIQRTQQEDSAVYLCASSFRLPGQGALGYTFGSGTRLTVV.

This chain connects TRBV6-6 to TRBJ1-5; D call uncertain. The germline V gene encodes CDR1 MNHNY and CDR2 SVGAGI (reference sequence). The CDR3 has 14 amino acids. V shed 2 bases and J shed 3 bases, with 8 bases lying between them. The chain's CDR3 is CASSYGGLNQPQHF. CDR3 nucleotides: TGTGCCAGCAGTTACGGAGGACTCAATCAGCCCCAGCATTTT.

The genes are TRBV5-4 and TRBJ2-7, with a tentative D call TRBD1 (6 bases). Looked up from germline, CDR1 is SGHNT and CDR2 is YYREEE (reference sequence). CDR3 length equals 15 residues. Trimming pared 4 bases from V and 6 bases from J, leaving 20 bases between. The CDR3 protein is CASSAMTGLDSEQYF. CDR3 bases: TGTGCCAGCAGCGCGATGACAGGCCTCGACTCCGAGCAGTACTTC. Full variable domain (missing parts from reference TRBV5-4 and TRBJ2-7): ETGVTQSPTHLIKTRGQQVTLRCSSQSGHNTVSWYQQALGQGPQFIFQYYREEENGRGNFPPRFSGLQFPNYSSELNVNALELDDSALYLCASSAMTGLDSEQYFGPGTRLTVT.

The chain carries TRBV11-2 and TRBJ2-3, with D possibly matching TRBD1 (6 bases). CDR1 and CDR2 from the germline V gene are SGHAT and FQNNGV. This CDR3 is built from 14 residues. V lost 5 bases, J lost 2 bases, and 11 bases lay in between. CDR3 DNA: TGTGCCAGCAGCGGTCGGACAGTCACAGATACGCAGTATTTT. Residues: CASSGRTVTDTQYF. Drawing the rest from reference TRBV11-2 and TRBJ2-3, the complete variable domain is EAGVAQSPRYKIIEKRQSVAFWCNPISGHATLYWYQQILGQGPKLLIQFQNNGVVDDSQLPKDRFSAERLKGVDSTLKIQPAKLEDSAVYLCASSGRTVTDTQYFGPGTRLTVL.

The chain couples TRBV7-9 to TRBJ2-5, with 8 bases identical to TRBD1. V shed 1 base, J shed 4 bases, and the junction held 5 bases outside the gene matches. This CDR3 has 15 amino acids. Germline V lookup: CDR1 SEHNR, CDR2 FQNEAQ (reference sequence). The CDR3 loop reads CASSLGRQGLETQYF. CDR3 nucleotide sequence: TGTGCCAGCAGCTTAGGTCGACAGGGGTTAGAGACCCAGTACTTC.

CDR3 sequence reads: CASSLGLNQETQYF. In DNA form, the CDR3 reads TGTGCCAGCAGCTTAGGGCTAAACCAAGAGACCCAGTACTTC. V gene TRBV11-2 combines with J gene TRBJ2-5; D remains unclear. This CDR3 comprises 14 residues. The V gene lost 1 base and the J gene lost 0 bases, with 6 bases spanning the gap. The germline gives CDR1 SGHAT, CDR2 FQNNGV.

This chain uses TRBV10-3 with TRBJ1-4; D perhaps matches TRBD1 (6 bases). CDR1 and CDR2 (germline): ENHRY, SYGVKD. The CDR3 loop spans 13 amino acids. Deletions cut 4 bases from V and 4 bases from J, with 7 bases between. The chain's CDR3 is CAISAGVNEKLFF. DNA of the CDR3: TGTGCCATCAGTGCAGGGGTTAATGAAAAACTGTTTTTT.

The chain has TRBV6-1 and TRBJ1-2, with TRBD1 matching 10 bases. Looked up from germline, CDR1 is MNHNS and CDR2 is SASEGT. The CDR3 loop spans 14 amino acids. V lost 8 bases and J lost 8; bases outside the gene matches: 11. This CDR3 is CASLKGTGVLGYTF. DNA for the CDR3: TGTGCCAGCTTAAAAGGGACAGGGGTTTTAGGCTACACCTTC.

The gene calls are TRBV10-1 and TRBJ2-5, with TRBD2 matching over 14 bases. V dropped 5 bases and J dropped 5; count of bases not matched to a gene: 1. The germline V gene has CDR1 WNHNN and CDR2 SYGVQD (reference sequence). This CDR3 region has 14 residues. The CDR3 sequence: CASSRTSGRETQYF. CDR3 bases: TGCGCCAGCAGTCGGACTAGCGGGAGGGAGACCCAGTACTTC.

This chain uses TRBV2 with TRBJ1-1; possibly TRBD1 for D (5 bases). Trimming took 6 bases from V and 5 from J, leaving 19 bases between them. This CDR3 comprises 15 residues. Germline V gene lookup returns CDR1 SNHLY and CDR2 FYNNEI. The CDR3 DNA reads TGTGCCAGCAGGGGAGTTTCCGGGGGTGGGACTGAAGCTTTCTTT. It is translated as CASRGVSGGGTEAFF.

The chain combines TRBV5-1 with TRBJ2-6, with a tentative D call TRBD1 (6 bases). This CDR3 contains 18 residues. The germline gives CDR1 SGHRS, CDR2 YFSETQ. V was trimmed by 1 base and J by 2 bases, leaving 16 bases between them. CDR3 coding DNA: TGCGCCAGCAGCTTGCGTCCCAGGACAGTGACTGGGGCCAACGTCCTGACTTTC. Translation gives CASSLRPRTVTGANVLTF.

This rearrangement joins TRBV18 to TRBJ2-5; 16 positions match TRBD2. The J call could be wrong; TRBJ2-7 is a better fit for the DNA end. The CDR3 runs to 20 residues. Germline lookup yields CDR1 KGHSH and CDR2 LQKENI. The CDR3 DNA reads as TGTGCCAGCTCACCCCAACCGGGACTAGCGGGAGGGGACAAAATCTACGAGCAGTACTTC. This sequence encodes CASSPQPGLAGGDKIYEQYF.

The chain links TRBV19 to TRBJ2-2; D call uncertain. CDR1 LNHDA and CDR2 SQIVND come from the germline V gene (reference sequence). The ends were cut back, 5 bases at V and 7 bases at J, with 11 bases in the middle. The CDR3 extends over 13 amino acids. The CDR3 DNA reads TGTGCCAGTAGTGGCCTGAGTATCGGGGAGCTGTTTTTT. Translating gives CASSGLSIGELFF. Full variable domain (rest looked up from reference TRBV19 and TRBJ2-2): DGGITQSPKYLFRKEGQNVTLSCEQNLNHDAMYWYRQDPGQGLRLIYYSQIVNDFQKGDIAEGYSVSREKKESFPLTVTSAQKNPTAFYLCASSGLSIGELFFGEGSRLTVL.

This chain links TRBV29-1 with TRBJ2-6; no reliable D call. V was shortened by 1 base and J by 4 bases, with 5 bases between the two germline ends. CDR3 length: 13 amino acids. Per the germline V gene, CDR1 is SQVTM and CDR2 is ANQGSEA. Here the CDR3 reads CSVEGHGANVLTF. The CDR3 region has the DNA TGCAGCGTTGAAGGGCACGGGGCCAACGTCCTGACTTTC. Together with reference TRBV29-1 and TRBJ2-6, the CDR3 gives the full variable domain: SAVISQKPSRDICQRGTSLTIQCQVDSQVTMMFWYRQQPGQSLTLIATANQGSEATYESGFVIDKFPISRPNLTFSTLTVSNMSPEDSSIYLCSVEGHGANVLTFGAGSRLTVL.